This entry lists 26 T cell receptor beta chains sequenced from one sample in a study of type 1 and type 2 diabetes patients. Amplification started from genomic DNA. A primer set of 30 forward and 13 reverse primers amplified the CDR3. TCRdb reprocessed the multiplex PCR reads via MiXCR and lists one record per CDR3 protein. Counted here are more than 250,000 distinct CDR3 sequences, around 47% occurring once; the ten biggest clones make up 12% to 15%. The specimen sequenced was peripheral blood mononuclear cells (PBMCs). Receptor source: a man between 18 and 35 years old with type 2 diabetes.

For the CDR3, the DNA is TGCGCCAGCAGCCAAGATTACAGATCTAACTATGGCTACACCTTC. As protein: CASSQDYRSNYGYTF. The rearrangement joins TRBV4-3 to TRBJ1-2; D uncertain. Trimming cost V 0 bases and J 0 bases, with 8 bases left between them. CDR1 and CDR2 from the germline V gene are LGHNA and YSLEER. The CDR3 extends over 15 amino acids.

This clonotype was recorded only once. V is TRBV5-1 and J is TRBJ1-1; D is undetermined. The V and J ends lost 4 bases and 0 bases respectively, with 13 bases between them. Germline V gives CDR1 SGHRS, CDR2 YFSETQ. The length of the CDR3 is 15 residues. Here the CDR3 DNA reads TGCGCCAGCAGCGGATCCCAAATTTTGAACACTGAAGCTTTCTTT. As protein: CASSGSQILNTEAFF.

This clonotype was counted between two and nine times. The chain combines TRBV7-2 with TRBJ1-2; a weak D match, TRBD1 (6 bases). The CDR3 covers 14 residues. CDR1 and CDR2 from the germline V gene are SGHTA and FQGNSA. V was cut by 4 bases and J by 7 bases, with 16 bases left in between. The CDR3 reads CASSSPLWDIGYTF. The CDR3, as DNA: TGTGCCAGCAGCTCCCCCTTGTGGGACATTGGCTACACCTTC. Supplemented by reference TRBV7-2 and TRBJ1-2, the full variable domain reads GAGVSQSPSNKVTEKGKDVELRCDPISGHTALYWYRQSLGQGLEFLIYFQGNSAPDKSGLPSDRFSAERTGGSVSTLTIQRTQQEDSAVYLCASSSPLWDIGYTFGSGTRLTVV.

The rearrangement links TRBV6-1 to TRBJ1-2; tentatively, D is TRBD1 (6 bases). The germline V and J ends were trimmed by 4 bases and 6 bases, with 12 bases remaining between them. The germline gives CDR1 MNHNS, CDR2 SASEGT. This CDR3 contains 13 residues. CDR3 sequence (DNA): TGTGCCAGCAGTGGTAGGGGGGGCCATGGCTACACCTTC. Translation: CASSGRGGHGYTF.

This clonotype came up a few times. The J gene is TRBJ2-5, the V gene TRBV10-1; no clear D. V gave up 3 bases and J gave up 3 bases, with 8 bases separating them. CDR3 length: 13 amino acids. The germline gives CDR1 WNHNN, CDR2 SYGVQD (reference sequence). As DNA, the CDR3 is TGCGCCAGCAGTGAAGGTCCAGAAGAGACCCAGTACTTC. It specifies CASSEGPEETQYF.

The sample holds one count of this clonotype. This chain links TRBV24-1 with TRBJ2-2, with 8 bases lining up with TRBD1. The germline CDR1 and CDR2 sequences are KGHDR and SFDVKD. The CDR3 loop spans 17 amino acids. V lost 3 bases and J lost 4; bases outside the gene matches: 9. The CDR3 DNA reads TGTGCCACCAGTGATACCGACAGGGGAATTGGCACCGGGGAGCTGTTTTTT. It yields the protein CATSDTDRGIGTGELFF.

This clonotype was seen a single time. The chain links TRBV4-1 to TRBJ2-1, with 12 bases that match TRBD1. CDR3 length: 18 residues. The trim removed 5 bases at V and 0 bases at J, leaving 8 bases unmatched. Germline CDR1 and CDR2: MGHRA and YSYEKL. The CDR3, as DNA: TGCGCCAGCAGCTGGACGGGACAGGGGGCTGGCTCCTACAATGAGCAGTTCTTC. Its translation is CASSWTGQGAGSYNEQFF.

This clonotype was seen at least ten times. V usage is TRBV7-3 and J usage is TRBJ2-3; unclear D gene. The CDR3 runs to 13 residues. The V end lost 4 bases, the J end lost 6 bases, and 11 bases lay between the germline ends. Per the germline V gene, CDR1 is SGHTA and CDR2 is FQGTGA. CDR3: CASSSPPLDTQYF. The CDR3 DNA reads TGTGCCAGCAGCTCCCCCCCCCTCGATACGCAGTATTTT.

This clonotype has more than one count but fewer than ten. The rearrangement links TRBV7-8 to TRBJ2-3; D is unresolved. In germline, CDR1 is SGHVS, CDR2 FQNEAQ. This CDR3 has 15 amino acids. V lost 2 bases to trimming and J lost 2 bases, with 11 bases between them. CDR3 nucleotides: TGTGCCAGCAGCTTATTTCCGGATCTCACAGATACGCAGTATTTT. Residues: CASSLFPDLTDTQYF.

The gene calls are TRBV19 and TRBJ1-1; a possible D gene is TRBD1 (5 bases). V lost 6 bases to trimming and J lost 1 base, with 18 bases between them. The CDR3 loop spans 16 amino acids. Looked up from germline, CDR1 is LNHDA and CDR2 is SQIVND (reference sequence). The CDR3, as DNA: TGTGCCAGTAGCCTTTGGGGGGGACCAACGAACACTGAAGCTTTCTTT. The encoded protein is CASSLWGGPTNTEAFF. Combining the CDR3 with reference TRBV19 and TRBJ1-1 gives the whole variable domain DGGITQSPKYLFRKEGQNVTLSCEQNLNHDAMYWYRQDPGQGLRLIYYSQIVNDFQKGDIAEGYSVSREKKESFPLTVTSAQKNPTAFYLCASSLWGGPTNTEAFFGQGTRLTVV.

V is TRBV19 and J is TRBJ2-4; D ambiguous. This CDR3 is 16 amino acids long. Germline V CDR1 and CDR2: LNHDA, SQIVND (reference sequence). Trimming left V 2 bases short and J 0 bases short, with 11 bases between. The CDR3 region is CASSIFSGLAKNIQYF. The CDR3, as DNA: TGTGCCAGTAGTATATTTTCGGGTTTAGCCAAAAACATTCAGTACTTC.

This clonotype was detected only a few times. The rearrangement links TRBV9 to TRBJ2-6, with D maybe TRBD2 (6 bases). V gave up 7 bases and J gave up 2 bases, with 22 bases separating them. The CDR3 has 18 amino acids. Germline assignment: CDR1 SGDLS and CDR2 YYNGEE. CDR3 sequence: CASGGTFRGITGANVLTF. CDR3 nucleotides: TGTGCCAGCGGAGGTACTTTCCGGGGGATAACTGGGGCCAACGTCCTGACTTTC.

This chain joins TRBV7-2 and TRBJ1-5; D is uncertain. Germline CDR1 SGHTA, CDR2 FQGNSA. Trimming took 5 bases from V and 4 from J, leaving 15 bases between them. The CDR3 has 15 residues. The CDR3 protein is CASSVTASVNQPQHF. As DNA, the CDR3 is TGTGCCAGCAGCGTAACGGCGTCAGTAAATCAGCCCCAGCATTTT.

V is TRBV2 and J is TRBJ1-5; D is uncertain. Germline V lookup: CDR1 SNHLY, CDR2 FYNNEI. Between the trimmed V and J ends, which lost 4 bases and 5 bases, there was a span of 6 bases. The CDR3 extends over 12 amino acids. The CDR3 region is CASSAGDQPQHF. In DNA form, the CDR3 reads TGTGCCAGCAGTGCCGGGGATCAGCCCCAGCATTTT.

As to this clonotype: A much larger clone sits a single nucleotide away, making a read error possible. This rearrangement joins TRBV2 to TRBJ2-7, with D unclear. The J call may not be correct, given that the DNA end is closer to TRBJ2-1. The germline V gene encodes CDR1 SNHLY and CDR2 FYNNEI. The CDR3 runs to 12 residues. This CDR3 is CARMLLAGEQFF. The CDR3 region has the DNA TGTGCCAGAATGTTGTTGGCTGGCGAGCAGTTCTTC.

This clonotype was seen a few times. This chain uses TRBV9 with TRBJ2-7; 8 positions agree with TRBD2. Per germline, CDR1 SGDLS and CDR2 YYNGEE. The CDR3 loop spans 13 amino acids. V dropped 3 bases and J dropped 2; count of bases not matched to a gene: 1. The chain's CDR3 is CASSAGLAYEQYF. The CDR3 nucleotides read TGTGCCAGCAGCGCGGGACTAGCCTACGAGCAGTACTTC.

This clonotype was seen a few times. J is TRBJ2-7 and V is TRBV12-3 or TRBV12-4; TRBD1 matches 8 bases. This CDR3 is 14 amino acids long. V was clipped by 4 bases and J by 6 bases; unmatched bases: 8. The CDR3 sequence: CASSSASTGGEQYF. DNA of the CDR3: TGTGCCAGCAGTTCCGCATCCACAGGGGGCGAGCAGTACTTC.

The chain couples TRBV15 to TRBJ1-5; D is uncertain. The CDR3 is 15 amino acids. CDR1 is LNHNV and CDR2 is YYDKDF in the germline V gene (reference sequence). With 3 bases removed from V and 5 bases from J, the gap between germline ends came to 14 bases. The CDR3 bases are TGTGCCACCAGCAGCCTCGGGATGGGTCATCAGCCCCAGCATTTT. This translates into CATSSLGMGHQPQHF.

The chain joins TRBV10-1 to TRBJ1-2; 8 nucleotides match TRBD1. The length of the CDR3 is 15 residues. V lost 4 bases, J lost 2 bases, and 6 bases stayed unmatched. Germline CDR1 reads WNHNN; CDR2 reads SYGVQD (reference sequence). The CDR3 region is CASSGAGQVNYGYTF. Here the CDR3 DNA reads TGCGCCAGCAGTGGGGCGGGACAGGTGAACTATGGCTACACCTTC.

The chain is built from TRBV19 and TRBJ2-1, with unresolved D. The CDR3 contains 12 residues. With 9 bases removed from V and 10 bases from J, the gap between germline ends came to 16 bases. Germline-derived CDR1 and CDR2 are LNHDA and SQIVND (reference sequence). The CDR3 loop reads CASSLRVTEQFF. DNA for the CDR3: TGTGCCAGCAGCCTTAGAGTAACGGAGCAGTTCTTC.

The rearrangement uses TRBV7-2 and TRBJ1-2; D not resolved. This CDR3 is built from 14 residues. V lost 4 bases, J lost 5 bases, and 14 bases lay in between. Germline V gene lookup returns CDR1 SGHTA and CDR2 FQGNSA. CDR3 residues: CASSSDSLGYGYTF. As DNA, the CDR3 is TGTGCCAGCAGCTCGGACTCCCTGGGGTATGGCTACACCTTC.

This rearrangement joins TRBV11-2 to TRBJ2-7, with D maybe TRBD2 (6 bases). The CDR3 is 13 residues long. Germline V lookup: CDR1 SGHAT, CDR2 FQNNGV. The ends were cut back, 3 bases at V and 4 bases at J, with 10 bases in the middle. The CDR3 DNA reads as TGTGCCAGCAGCTTCTACGGGGGTTACGAGCAGTACTTC. Its translation is CASSFYGGYEQYF.

This sequence joins TRBV6-5 and TRBJ2-6; no clear D. Germline CDR1 is MNHEY and CDR2 is SVGAGI. V lost 7 bases to trimming and J lost 0 bases, with 7 bases between them. The CDR3 covers 14 residues. The CDR3 DNA is TGTGCCAGCAACCTCTACTCTGGGGCCAACGTCCTGACTTTC. Translation: CASNLYSGANVLTF.

This clonotype was counted a few times. J is TRBJ1-2 and V is TRBV6-6; D gene unclear. Per germline, CDR1 MNHNY and CDR2 SVGAGI (reference sequence). V was cut by 3 bases and J by 0 bases, with 5 bases left in between. The CDR3 has 13 amino acids. CDR3 bases: TGTGCCAGCAGTTATCATACTAACTATGGCTACACCTTC. It translates to CASSYHTNYGYTF.

V gene TRBV5-8 combines with J gene TRBJ2-3; 13 nucleotides match TRBD2. Trimming cost V 3 bases and J 4 bases; bases outside gene matches: 2. CDR1 and CDR2 (germline): SGHTS, YDEGEE. This CDR3 has 15 amino acids. CDR3 nucleotide sequence: TGTGCCAGCAGCTGGACTAGCGGGAGCCCAGATACGCAGTATTTT. Translated, it gives CASSWTSGSPDTQYF.

This clonotype was seen many times. This chain connects TRBV19 to TRBJ2-5; TRBD1 or TRBD2 may be the D gene (5 bases each). This CDR3 contains 15 residues. Between the trimmed V and J ends, which lost 4 bases and 7 bases, there was a span of 19 bases. CDR1 is LNHDA and CDR2 is SQIVND in the germline V gene (reference sequence). The CDR3 DNA is TGTGCCAGTAGTACCTGGGACGGTCCTATGTGGACCCAGTACTTC. Residues: CASSTWDGPMWTQYF.